A selection of T cell receptor beta chains follows, all from one sample in a study of T cell repertoires in cytomegalovirus infection. TCRdb fed the reads into MiXCR, producing one record per CDR3 protein. The sample yields a few hundred thousand distinct CDR3 sequences, 33% seen once. These receptors have no identified antigens. This specimen was cultured PBMCs, taken from culture after CMV antigen stimulation. The origin of the receptors is a human donor in good health (CMV status not recorded). Some clones in this sample may be carry-over from other donors' samples. Each CDR3 is given with its conserved first and last residue. D genes are given only for firm matches. Where a row states a size, it is once, few, many or the class of an expanded clone; other rows omit it.

d_call	v_call	j_call	clone_size	cdr3_aa	cdr3_nt
-	TRBV12-5	TRBJ2-2	-	CASGLAATGELFF	TGTGCTAGTGGTTTGGCCGCCACCGGGGAGCTGTTTTTT
-	TRBV7-8	TRBJ1-5	few	CASSLGTQNQPQHF	TGTGCCAGCAGCTTAGGTACACAGAATCAGCCCCAGCATTTT
TRBD1	TRBV12-3/TRBV12-4	TRBJ1-5	-	CASSPGQGTSQPQHF	TGTGCCAGCAGTCCGGGACAGGGGACCAGTCAGCCCCAGCATTTT
TRBD2	TRBV6-2/TRBV6-3	TRBJ2-1	-	CASSHNSGRSYNEQFF	TGTGCCAGCAGTCATAATAGCGGGAGGTCCTACAATGAGCAGTTCTTC
-	TRBV7-9	TRBJ1-1	few	CASSFQGLTEAFF	TGTGCCAGCAGCTTTCAGGGCCTCACTGAAGCTTTCTTT
-	TRBV10-3	TRBJ2-1	-	CAISEMGQGGKSYNEQFF	TGTGCCATCAGTGAGATGGGGCAGGGGGGTAAATCCTACAATGAGCAGTTCTTC
-	TRBV4-2	TRBJ2-7	few	CASSPLGDTAYEQYF	TGTGCCAGCAGCCCATTAGGGGACACAGCATACGAGCAGTACTTC
-	TRBV10-3	TRBJ2-3	-	CAISEVGGTDTQYF	TGTGCCATCAGTGAAGTAGGCGGGACAGATACGCAGTATTTT
-	TRBV7-2	TRBJ2-1	-	CASSLVASTNEQFF	TGTGCCAGCAGCTTAGTGGCTAGCACCAATGAGCAGTTCTTC
-	TRBV14	TRBJ1-1	few	CASSQSSGHLKAFF	TGTGCCAGCAGCCAATCCTCGGGACATCTTAAAGCTTTCTTT